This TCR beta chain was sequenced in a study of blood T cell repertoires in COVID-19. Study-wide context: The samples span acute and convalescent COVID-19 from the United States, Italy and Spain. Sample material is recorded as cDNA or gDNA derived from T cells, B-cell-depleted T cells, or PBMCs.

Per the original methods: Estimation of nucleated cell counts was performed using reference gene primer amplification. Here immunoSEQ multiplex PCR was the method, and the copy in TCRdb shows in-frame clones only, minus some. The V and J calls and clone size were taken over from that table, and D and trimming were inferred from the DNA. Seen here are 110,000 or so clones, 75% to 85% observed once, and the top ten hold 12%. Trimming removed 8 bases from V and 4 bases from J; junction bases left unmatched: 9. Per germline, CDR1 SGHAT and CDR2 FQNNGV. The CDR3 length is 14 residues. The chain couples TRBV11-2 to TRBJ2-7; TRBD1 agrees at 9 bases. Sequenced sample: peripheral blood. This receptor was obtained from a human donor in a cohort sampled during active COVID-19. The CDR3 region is CASRVPGQGYEQYF. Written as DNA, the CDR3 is TGTGCCAGCCGGGTCCCGGGACAGGGTTACGAGCAGTACTTC.